Shown below are 17 T cell receptor beta chains from a single sample sequenced in a study of cytomegalovirus exposure and HLA in healthy donors. Researchers ran the PCR with 60 Vbeta and 13 Jbeta primers. Measured with immunoSEQ multiplex PCR; TCRdb has only the in-frame clones, and not every one. The sample records 100,000 to 120,000 clones, around 84% being singletons. Specimen: PBMCs. These receptors came from a woman in her 30s in good health and CMV-seronegative.

The CDR3 sequence: CSVEGLAGRQYF. For the CDR3, the DNA is TGCAGCGTTGAAGGCCTAGCGGGGAGGCAGTATTTT. This rearrangement joins TRBV29-1 to TRBJ2-3; 9 positions match TRBD2. CDR3 size: 12 residues. Germline loops: CDR1 SQVTM, CDR2 ANQGSEA. V lost 1 base to trimming and J lost 11 bases; unmatched junction nucleotides: 4.

The V call is TRBV7-2, the J call TRBJ2-7, with D possibly being TRBD2 (5 bases). V was shortened by 5 bases and J by 7 bases, with 18 bases between the two germline ends. The length of the CDR3 is 14 residues. Germline lookup yields CDR1 SGHTA and CDR2 FQGNSA. The CDR3 protein is CASSHPGVEVEQYF. The CDR3 DNA is TGTGCCAGCAGCCACCCCGGGGTCGAAGTGGAGCAGTACTTC. Variable domain in full (rest from reference TRBV7-2 and TRBJ2-7): GAGVSQSPSNKVTEKGKDVELRCDPISGHTALYWYRQSLGQGLEFLIYFQGNSAPDKSGLPSDRFSAERTGGSVSTLTIQRTQQEDSAVYLCASSHPGVEVEQYFGPGTRLTVT.

The chain employs TRBV27 and TRBJ1-2; D may be TRBD1 (5 bases). The V and J ends lost 2 bases and 2 bases respectively, with 6 bases between them. This CDR3 is built from 13 residues. CDR1 is MNHEY, CDR2 SMNVEV, per germline (reference sequence). CDR3 in amino acids: CASSLRQNYGYTF. CDR3 coding DNA: TGTGCCAGCAGTTTACGACAGAACTATGGCTACACCTTC.

This chain uses TRBV6-6 with TRBJ1-1; maybe TRBD1 (5 bases). The germline V gene encodes CDR1 MNHNY and CDR2 SVGAGI (reference sequence). V shed 2 bases and J shed 4 bases, with 14 bases lying between them. This CDR3 has 15 amino acids. The CDR3 DNA reads as TGTGCCAGCAGTTACCCGACAGAGGGAGGCACTGAAGCTTTCTTT. Protein: CASSYPTEGGTEAFF.

This clone occurred once. The chain links TRBV28 to TRBJ2-2; the D is unclear. The CDR3 has 13 amino acids. Between the trimmed V and J ends, which lost 5 bases and 0 bases, there was a span of 4 bases. Germline V gene sequence: CDR1 MDHEN, CDR2 SYDVKM. CDR3: CASSPTNTGELFF. The CDR3 DNA follows: TGTGCCAGCAGTCCAACGAACACCGGGGAGCTGTTTTTT.

This clone was observed once. The V call is TRBV11-1, the J call TRBJ2-7, with 8 positions matching TRBD1. CDR1 is SGHAT, CDR2 FQDESV, per germline (reference sequence). The CDR3 is 14 residues long. The trim removed 4 bases at V and 3 bases at J, leaving 5 bases unmatched. The CDR3 sequence is CASSSDRGGYEQYF. As DNA, the CDR3 is TGTGCCAGCAGCTCCGACAGGGGTGGCTACGAGCAGTACTTC.

This chain links TRBV28 with TRBJ2-7; 9 bases are shared with TRBD1. The germline gives CDR1 MDHEN, CDR2 SYDVKM. The V and J ends lost 8 bases and 2 bases, in that order; junction bases with no gene match: 10. The CDR3 has 15 residues. As DNA, the CDR3 is TGTGCCAGCTTCAGCAACCGGGACAGGGCCTACGAGCAGTACTTC. Translating it yields CASFSNRDRAYEQYF.

This clone was observed once. This rearrangement joins TRBV5-6 to TRBJ1-1, with TRBD1 matching over 7 bases. The trim removed 2 bases at V and 4 bases at J, leaving 2 bases unmatched. Germline lookup yields CDR1 SGHDT and CDR2 YYEEEE. The CDR3 is 13 amino acids. The CDR3 DNA sequence: TGTGCCAGCAGCTTTTACAGGGGCACTGAAGCTTTCTTT. This translates into CASSFYRGTEAFF.

This rearrangement joins TRBV27 to TRBJ1-1; 8 bases are shared with TRBD1. The germline gives CDR1 MNHEY, CDR2 SMNVEV (reference sequence). CDR3 length: 13 amino acids. V lost 4 bases, J lost 12 bases, and 10 bases stayed unmatched. The DNA of the CDR3 is TGTGCCAGCAGTTCCGCTAACAGGGGGACGACTTTCTTT. Its protein is CASSSANRGTTFF.

In this sample, this clone turned up a few times. This sequence joins TRBV6-5 and TRBJ2-1, with D possibly TRBD2 on 5 matching bases. The CDR3 is 11 amino acids. The V end was cut by 8 bases, the J end by 7 bases, with 9 bases between. Per germline, CDR1 MNHEY and CDR2 SVGAGI. CDR3 in DNA: TGTGCCAGCGGTACTAGTAATGAGCAGTTCTTC. Protein sequence: CASGTSNEQFF.

The chain links TRBV9 to TRBJ1-1, with D possibly TRBD1 on 5 matching bases. Trimming pared 0 bases from V and 1 base from J, leaving 10 bases between. In germline, CDR1 is SGDLS, CDR2 YYNGEE. The CDR3 sequence is 15 residues long. Here the CDR3 DNA reads TGTGCCAGCAGCGTAGCGGGGGGTTCGAACACTGAAGCTTTCTTT. Protein: CASSVAGGSNTEAFF.

The chain uses TRBV30 and TRBJ1-2; 9 bases align to TRBD1. Per germline, CDR1 GTSNPN and CDR2 SVGIG (reference sequence). The CDR3 loop spans 15 amino acids. J gave up 5 bases and V 5 bases, and 12 bases lay outside the gene matches. CDR3 bases: TGTGCCTGGCGTCCTCCCGGGACAGGGTCATATGGCTACACCTTC. Residues: CAWRPPGTGSYGYTF.

The CDR3 is CASSYGTSGRAGELFF. For the CDR3, the DNA is TGTGCCAGCAGCTATGGGACTAGCGGGAGGGCCGGGGAGCTGTTTTTT. The rearrangement links TRBV7-2 to TRBJ2-2; 16 positions agree with TRBD2. Germline V lookup: CDR1 SGHTA, CDR2 FQGNSA. This CDR3 is 16 amino acids long. Trimming removed 4 bases from V and 6 bases from J; junction bases left unmatched: 2.

V usage is TRBV28 and J usage is TRBJ2-1, with 7 bases lining up with TRBD2. Losses at the gene ends were 3 bases for V and 5 bases for J; bases not matched to a gene: 16. The germline V gene encodes CDR1 MDHEN and CDR2 SYDVKM. The CDR3 extends over 18 amino acids. This chain's CDR3 is CASSFLTIGRARDNEQFF. The CDR3 nucleotides read TGTGCCAGCAGTTTCCTAACAATAGGGAGGGCTAGGGACAATGAGCAGTTCTTC.

The chain joins TRBV13 to TRBJ2-3; TRBD2 matches 10 bases. Losses at the gene ends were 7 bases for V and 5 bases for J; bases not matched to a gene: 6. This CDR3 has 14 amino acids. The germline V gene encodes CDR1 PRHDT and CDR2 FYEKMQ (reference sequence). The CDR3 protein is CASIAGGRGDTQYF. The CDR3 nucleotides read TGTGCCAGCATAGCGGGGGGCCGGGGAGATACGCAGTATTTT.

Comments on this clone: The junction and the germline gene differ at one end; a read error may be behind it. The V call is TRBV6-6, the J call TRBJ2-3; 13 nucleotides agree with TRBD2. From germline, CDR1 is MNHNY and CDR2 SVGAGI (reference sequence). This CDR3 contains 12 residues. The CDR3 sequence: CASRGGLAGHIF. The CDR3 DNA sequence: TGTGCCAGCAGAGGGGGACTAGCGGGACACATTTTT.

The rearrangement links TRBV7-6 to TRBJ2-1, with 8 bases that match TRBD2. CDR3 length equals 15 residues. V trimming: 4 bases; J trimming: 4 bases; junction bases outside the gene matches: 6. Germline V gene sequence: CDR1 SGHVS, CDR2 FNYEAQ. In DNA form, the CDR3 reads TGTGCCAGCAGCTCCACACTAGCGGAGTACAATGAGCAGTTCTTC. It codes for CASSSTLAEYNEQFF.